This is a list of T cell receptor beta chains from one sample in a study of blood T cell repertoires in COVID-19. The protocol was immunoSEQ multiplex PCR, while the TCRdb copy is restricted to in-frame clones and leaves out a portion. The sample has around 130,000 clones, roughly 90% seen once. Specimen: peripheral blood. These receptors were obtained from a man between 65 and 85 years old with active COVID-19. Each CDR3 is given with its conserved first and last residue. The order of the fields is J gene, V gene, D gene, clone size, CDR3 protein, CDR3 DNA. A D gene is named only where the DNA matches it firmly. Rows may omit the clone size; those that give it use once, few, many or a size class.

TRBJ2-7,TRBV5-1,.,.,CASSSGNEQYF,TGCGCCAGCAGCTCCGGGAACGAGCAGTACTTC
TRBJ2-1,TRBV25-1,TRBD2,.,CASIRGGSPHNEQFF,TGTGCCAGCATTAGGGGCGGGAGCCCCCACAATGAGCAGTTCTTC
TRBJ2-2,TRBV24-1,TRBD1,.,CATSDSRDRVTGELFF,TGTGCCACCAGTGATTCTCGGGACAGGGTCACCGGGGAGCTGTTTTTT
TRBJ1-1,TRBV18,.,.,CASSPAGGDTEAFF,TGTGCCAGCTCCCCGGCGGGGGGGGACACTGAAGCTTTCTTT
TRBJ1-2,TRBV11-2,TRBD1,.,CASSQDRGLGGYTF,TGTGCCAGCAGCCAGGACAGGGGGCTTGGTGGCTACACCTTC
TRBJ2-1,TRBV7-6,.,.,CASSLIPEASYNEQFF,TGTGCCAGCAGCTTGATCCCGGAGGCATCCTACAATGAGCAGTTCTTC
TRBJ2-2,TRBV5-4,.,.,CASSEAGGRTGELFF,TGTGCCAGCAGCGAGGCAGGGGGGAGGACCGGGGAGCTGTTTTTT
TRBJ1-2,TRBV10-1,TRBD1,.,CASSQGQGYGYTF,TGCGCCAGCAGTCAGGGACAGGGCTATGGCTACACCTTC
TRBJ2-5,TRBV18,TRBD2,.,CASSPPSGRDQETQYF,TGTGCCAGCTCACCACCGTCAGGGAGGGACCAAGAGACCCAGTACTTC
TRBJ2-6,TRBV7-9,.,.,CASTRSSGAQANVLTF,TGTGCCAGCACCCGGAGTTCAGGGGCCCAGGCCAACGTCCTGACTTTC
TRBJ1-2,TRBV28,TRBD1,.,CASRTLQGNYGYTF,TGTGCCAGCAGAACTCTACAGGGGAACTATGGCTACACCTTC
TRBJ1-2,TRBV14,TRBD1,.,CASSQAGGRYGYTF,TGTGCCAGCAGCCAAGCAGGGGGCCGGTACGGCTACACCTTC
TRBJ2-1,TRBV14,TRBD2,.,CASSQGRASGSLEQFF,TGTGCCAGCAGCCAAGGTCGGGCTAGCGGGAGCCTTGAGCAGTTCTTC
TRBJ2-7,TRBV6-2/TRBV6-3,.,few,CASSYSASNIYEQYF,TGTGCCAGCAGTTACTCCGCTAGCAATATCTACGAGCAGTACTTC
TRBJ2-1,TRBV11-2,TRBD2,.,CASSLPGRASNEQFF,TGTGCCAGCAGCTTACCCGGGAGGGCCTCAAATGAGCAGTTCTTC
TRBJ2-1,TRBV2,TRBD2,.,CASSDSTSGSSYNEQFF,TGTGCCAGCAGTGACTCGACTAGCGGGAGCTCCTACAATGAGCAGTTCTTC
TRBJ2-7,TRBV7-9,TRBD2,.,CASSWTLGLGERYF,TGTGCCAGCAGTTGGACTCTAGGACTAGGCGAGCGGTACTTC
TRBJ2-5,TRBV2,TRBD2,once,CASNGLAGETQYF,TGTGCCAGCAACGGACTAGCGGGGGAGACCCAGTACTTC
TRBJ1-2,TRBV5-1,TRBD1,.,CASSLALDRGHGYTF,TGCGCCAGCAGCTTGGCCCTTGACAGGGGCCATGGCTACACCTTC